The clone carrying this T cell receptor beta chain was found many times. Its antigen is unidentified. The data were taken from a study of T-cell reconstitution after alpha-beta-depleted transplantation in children. Per germline, CDR1 SGHRS and CDR2 YFSETQ. The CDR3 sequence is 15 residues long. V lost 3 bases and J lost 3, with 13 bases in between. Unique molecular identifiers were incorporated during preparation of the TCRbeta library. TCRdb itself ran the PCR reads through MiXCR, one entry per CDR3 protein. This sample carries fewer than 500,000 distinct CDR3 sequences, around two fifths of them seen once, and the ten largest clones take 27%. Broader study findings: One year post-transplant, T-cell counts and diversity were largely derived from T cells produced anew.

The chain is built from TRBV5-1 and TRBJ2-1; D might be TRBD1 or TRBD2, each matching 5 bases. Sequenced material: PBMCs, taken before TCRalphabeta/CD19-depleted stem cell transplant. The receptor was isolated from a girl aged 2 to 9 with aplastic anemia, due to receive a stem cell transplant. The CDR3 is CASSSEGPYYNEQFF. In DNA, the CDR3 is TGCGCCAGCAGCTCTGAGGGGCCCTACTACAATGAGCAGTTCTTC.